This T cell receptor (beta chain) was documented in a study of Graves' ophthalmopathy and Graves' hyperthyroidism. Additional autoimmune diseases, uncontrolled infections, pregnancy or lactation disqualified patients. The authors diagnosed from clinical symptoms, serum thyroxine, TRAb, thyroid ultrasound and orbital computed tomography. Per the germline V gene, CDR1 is DFQATT and CDR2 is SNEGSKA (reference sequence). This CDR3 is 14 amino acids long. V dropped 6 bases and J dropped 4 bases, with 18 bases sitting between them. Investigators amplified TCR beta CDR3 regions from RNA transcripts. Following a first-round RT-PCR that used HTBI primers, a second-round multiplex PCR was carried out. MiXCR, run by TCRdb on the multiplex PCR reads, gives a single entry per CDR3 protein. The table has 500,000 to 600,000 distinct CDR3 sequences, 35% to 40% seen once; the top ten hold less than 4.5%. This clonotype appeared many times.

The origin of this receptor is an adult man with Graves' hyperthyroidism. Source material: peripheral blood or thyroid tissue (not recorded which). The chain joins TRBV20-1 to TRBJ1-1, with a possible D match to TRBD1 (5 bases). The CDR3, as DNA: TGCAGTGCGGGTAGGTGGGGCGGCGGCACTGAAGCTTTCTTT. It codes for CSAGRWGGGTEAFF.